This TCR beta chain was captured by sequencing in a study of blood T cell repertoires in COVID-19. Study at large: Some COVID-19 samples were acute and others convalescent; all came from the United States, Italy and Spain. From T cells, B-cell-depleted T cells, or PBMCs came the material, which was cDNA or gDNA.

The CDR3 has 13 amino acids. The germline V gene encodes CDR1 SGHNT and CDR2 YENEEA. Trimming took off 3 bases at V and 6 bases at J, with 9 bases between the two ends. Authors' data handling: Using reference gene primer amplification, nucleated cell counts were estimated. Measured with immunoSEQ multiplex PCR; TCRdb has only the in-frame clones, and not every one. V and J calls plus clone size are reproduced from that table; the DNA served to infer D and trimming. The top ten clones hold roughly a fifth of a sample with about 61,000 clones, roughly 80% of them seen once. This chain uses TRBV11-3 with TRBJ2-1; D call uncertain. This receptor was taken from a man older than 75 with active or convalescent COVID-19. Sample: peripheral blood. CDR3 region: CASSLSQTNEQFF. The CDR3 DNA is TGTGCCAGCAGCTTGAGTCAAACCAATGAGCAGTTCTTC.